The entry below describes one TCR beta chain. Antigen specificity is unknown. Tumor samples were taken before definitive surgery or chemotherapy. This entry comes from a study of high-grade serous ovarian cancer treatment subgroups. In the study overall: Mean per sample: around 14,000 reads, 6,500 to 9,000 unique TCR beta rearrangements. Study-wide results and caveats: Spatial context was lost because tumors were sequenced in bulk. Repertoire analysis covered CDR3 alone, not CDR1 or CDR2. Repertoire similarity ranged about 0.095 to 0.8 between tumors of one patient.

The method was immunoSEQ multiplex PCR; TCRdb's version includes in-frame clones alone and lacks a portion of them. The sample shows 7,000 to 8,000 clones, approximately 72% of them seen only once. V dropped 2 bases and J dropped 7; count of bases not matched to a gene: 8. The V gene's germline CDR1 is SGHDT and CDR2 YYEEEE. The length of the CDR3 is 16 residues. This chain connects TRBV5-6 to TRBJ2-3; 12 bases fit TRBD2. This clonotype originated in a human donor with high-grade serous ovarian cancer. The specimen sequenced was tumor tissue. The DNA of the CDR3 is TGTGCCAGCAGCTTCGGACTAGCGGGACCCCCCCATACGCAGTATTTT. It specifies CASSFGLAGPPHTQYF.